Described below is a single T cell receptor beta chain sequence and its context. Its antigen is as yet unknown. This CDR3 is 12 amino acids long. CDR1 and CDR2 from the germline V gene are DFQATT and SNEGSKA (reference sequence). A sample-barcoded 5' primer and a J-beta primer mix were used in a second PCR of roughly 6 to 11 cycles. Each cDNA molecule was tagged by a template-switch adaptor with 12 random nucleotides. TCRdb processed the 5' RACE reads anew with MiXCR; each CDR3 protein has one entry. This table has some 1,800,000 distinct CDR3 sequences, approximately 39% appearing once. These data originate in a study of blood T cells in healthy people across ages. Study-wide results and caveats: Fewer expanded clones and more diversity marked long-lived versus aged donors.

Sequences were obtained from blood. The TCR comes from a human donor in good health. This chain links TRBV20-1 with TRBJ2-4; unclear D gene. The J call may be in error: the DNA end matches TRBJ2-7 better. The CDR3 loop is CSASSVAYEQYF. The CDR3 coding sequence is TGCAGTGCTAGTTCGGTTGCCTACGAGCAGTACTTC.